What follows are 4 T cell receptor beta chains derived from one specimen sequenced in a study of T-cell reconstitution after alpha-beta-depleted transplantation in children. TCRbeta library construction was performed incorporating unique molecular identifiers. TCRdb independently ran MiXCR on the PCR reads; one entry per CDR3 protein. The table records about 640,000 distinct CDR3 sequences, roughly 17% of them present only once. The sample here was PBMCs from the stem cell graft donor, taken from the stem cell graft. These TCRs come from a human donor who donated a stem cell graft to a child with acute myeloid leukemia.

This clonotype was counted between two and nine times. The V gene is TRBV7-2, the J gene TRBJ2-7; 7 nucleotides agree with TRBD1. CDR3 length equals 14 residues. Per germline, CDR1 SGHTA and CDR2 FQGNSA. V shed 3 bases and J 1 base; nucleotides not matched to a gene: 3. CDR3 in amino acids: CASSLTGPSYEQYF. The CDR3 DNA reads as TGTGCCAGCAGCTTGACAGGGCCTTCCTACGAGCAGTACTTC.

The chain combines TRBV5-1 with TRBJ2-5, with D tentatively TRBD1 (5 bases). This CDR3 is 15 amino acids long. The germline CDR1 and CDR2 sequences are SGHRS and YFSETQ. V was cut by 1 base and J by 0 bases, with 10 bases left in between. The CDR3 reads CASSLFPTDQETQYF. The DNA of the CDR3 is TGCGCCAGCAGCTTGTTCCCGACAGACCAAGAGACCCAGTACTTC.

This clonotype was observed a few times. This sequence joins TRBV20-1 and TRBJ1-1, with TRBD1 matching over 8 bases. This CDR3 contains 15 residues. CDR1 is DFQATT, CDR2 SNEGSKA, per germline (reference sequence). CDR3 protein: CRPMRPGGAYTEAFF. The CDR3 DNA sequence: TGCAGGCCCATGAGGCCAGGGGGCGCGTACACTGAAGCTTTCTTT.

In this sample, this clonotype turned up many times. The chain links TRBV7-2 to TRBJ2-3; maybe TRBD2 (6 bases). Trimming shortened V by 2 bases and J by 0 bases, and 12 bases separated the two germline ends. Looked up from germline, CDR1 is SGHTA and CDR2 is FQGNSA. The CDR3 has 16 amino acids. The CDR3 DNA follows: TGTGCCAGCAGCTTACTGGGGGGATCTAGCACAGATACGCAGTATTTT. Amino acids: CASSLLGGSSTDTQYF.